This T cell receptor (beta chain) stems from a study of cytomegalovirus exposure and HLA in healthy donors. Points from the study as a whole: Researchers reported from a later analysis that most CMV-associated TCR beta chains appeared HLA-restricted.

The PCR used 60 Vbeta and 13 Jbeta primers. Repertoires were generated with immunoSEQ multiplex PCR, while TCRdb's copy carries only in-frame clones and drops some. This sample has roughly 200,000 clones, with around 80% found just once. The V gene end was trimmed by 7 bases and the J gene end by 2 bases; junction bases not matched to a gene: 7. This CDR3 is 13 amino acids long. Germline CDR1 GTSNPN, CDR2 SVGIG (reference sequence). Concerning this clone itself: Its antigen is still unknown.

The rearrangement uses TRBV30 and TRBJ2-7, with 8 bases that match TRBD1. Material for sequencing was PBMCs. The receptor was isolated from a woman aged 55-70 years in good health and CMV-seropositive. CDR3 sequence: CASGTGAPYEQYF. In nucleotides, the CDR3 is TGTGCCTCAGGGACAGGAGCTCCCTACGAGCAGTACTTC.